This entry lists 24 T cell receptor beta chains sequenced from one sample in a study of Graves' ophthalmopathy and Graves' hyperthyroidism. RNA served as the template for amplifying TCR beta CDR3 regions. The first round was an RT-PCR with HTBI primers, and the second round was a multiplex PCR. In TCRdb, the multiplex PCR reads were re-called with MiXCR into one record per CDR3 protein. The repertoire consists of about 400,000 distinct CDR3 sequences, with 15% to 20% occurring once and the leading ten covering roughly 1.5%. Specimen: peripheral blood. Receptors were obtained from a woman aged 18-35 years with Graves' ophthalmopathy.

Worth noting for this clonotype: This may arise from a read error, as a much more abundant clone is one base away. The V and J genes are TRBV5-1 and TRBJ2-2; D is undetermined. Germline loops: CDR1 SGHRS, CDR2 YFSETQ. The germline V and J ends were trimmed by 6 bases and 0 bases, with 12 bases remaining between them. CDR3 length: 15 residues. CDR3 amino acids: CASIPEPSNTGELFF. CDR3 nucleotides: TGCGCCAGCATCCCCGAACCCTCGAACACCGGGGAGCTGTTTTTT.

This clonotype was picked up a small number of times. The gene calls are TRBV2 and TRBJ2-1; 9 bases map to TRBD1. Germline values: CDR1 SNHLY, CDR2 FYNNEI. The CDR3 contains 15 residues. Trimming took 0 bases from V and 6 from J; bases not matched to a gene: 3. CDR3 sequence reads: CASSEASGQGNEQFF. In DNA, the CDR3 is TGTGCCAGCAGTGAAGCGTCGGGACAGGGCAATGAGCAGTTCTTC. The full variable domain, its missing parts supplied by reference TRBV2 and TRBJ2-1, is EPEVTQTPSHQVTQMGQEVILRCVPISNHLYFYWYRQILGQKVEFLVSFYNNEISEKSEIFDDQFSVERPDGSNFTLKIRSTKLEDSAMYFCASSEASGQGNEQFFGPGTRLTVL.

In this sample, this clonotype turned up many times. This chain joins TRBV25-1 and TRBJ1-6; D uncertain. With 5 bases removed from V and 7 bases from J, the gap between germline ends came to 12 bases. This CDR3 is built from 14 residues. Germline CDR1 and CDR2: MGHDK and SYGVNS. The chain's CDR3 is CASSLFQVNSPLHF. CDR3 DNA: TGTGCCAGCAGTCTGTTCCAGGTCAATTCACCCCTCCACTTT. Full variable domain (rest looked up from reference TRBV25-1 and TRBJ1-6): EADIYQTPRYLVIGTGKKITLECSQTMGHDKMYWYQQDPGMELHLIHYSYGVNSTEKGDLSSESTVSRIRTEHFPLTLESARPSHTSQYLCASSLFQVNSPLHFGNGTRLTVT.

This clonotype was detected ten times or more. The chain couples TRBV12-3 or TRBV12-4 to TRBJ1-1; the D is unclear. Deletions cut 8 bases from V and 4 bases from J, with 20 bases between. The CDR3 covers 15 residues. The CDR3 nucleotides read TGTGCCAGCCAACCCCATCGGCCGGTGAGCACTGAAGCTTTCTTT. This translates into CASQPHRPVSTEAFF.

This clonotype is a singleton in its sample. The CDR3 here is CASGGAGGPSGANVLTF. The CDR3 nucleotides read TGTGCCAGTGGGGGGGCAGGGGGCCCCTCTGGGGCCAACGTCCTGACTTTC. This sequence joins TRBV19 and TRBJ2-6, with a possible D match to TRBD1 (8 bases). Trimming stripped 8 bases from V and 0 bases from J, with 17 bases between. Germline V lookup: CDR1 LNHDA, CDR2 SQIVND (reference sequence). The length of the CDR3 is 17 residues.

This clonotype was detected ten times or more. The chain recombines TRBV12-3 or TRBV12-4 with TRBJ1-5; 7 nucleotides align to TRBD1. The CDR3 contains 14 residues. Unmatched junction bases numbered 5, after V lost 6 bases and J lost 3 bases. This CDR3 reads CASRGGTANQPQHF. DNA of the CDR3: TGTGCCAGCAGAGGGGGGACAGCCAATCAGCCCCAGCATTTT.

There are many counts of this clonotype. This chain uses TRBV9 with TRBJ2-5; 9 nucleotides line up with TRBD1. The germline V gene encodes CDR1 SGDLS and CDR2 YYNGEE. This CDR3 comprises 15 residues. V was pared by 3 bases and J by 4 bases, with 7 bases of the junction left unmatched. CDR3 region: CASSEGQGGGETQYF. CDR3 nucleotides: TGTGCCAGCAGCGAGGGACAGGGCGGAGGAGAGACCCAGTACTTC.

This clonotype was picked up many times. V usage is TRBV11-2 and J usage is TRBJ1-1, with 7 bases lining up with TRBD1. CDR1 SGHAT and CDR2 FQNNGV come from the germline V gene. The CDR3 is 16 amino acids. With 8 bases clipped from V and 2 bases from J, the junction kept 14 bases outside the gene matches. The DNA of the CDR3 is TGTGCCAGCGGCCTACACCCGGGACAGCTTAACACTGAAGCTTTCTTT. Translation: CASGLHPGQLNTEAFF. Looking up the rest from reference TRBV11-2 and TRBJ1-1 gives the full variable domain: EAGVAQSPRYKIIEKRQSVAFWCNPISGHATLYWYQQILGQGPKLLIQFQNNGVVDDSQLPKDRFSAERLKGVDSTLKIQPAKLEDSAVYLCASGLHPGQLNTEAFFGQGTRLTVV.

This clonotype appeared many times. The chain joins TRBV10-1 to TRBJ2-5; possibly TRBD2 for D (5 bases). With 0 bases removed from V and 2 bases from J, the gap between germline ends came to 13 bases. The germline CDR1 and CDR2 sequences are WNHNN and SYGVQD (reference sequence). The CDR3 is made up of 16 amino acids. The CDR3 region has the DNA TGCGCCAGCAGTGAGTCGAGGGCCTCGTTGCAAGAGACCCAGTACTTC. This codes for CASSESRASLQETQYF.

There are many counts of this clonotype. This sequence joins TRBV28 and TRBJ1-5, with D possibly matching TRBD1 (6 bases). Germline V gene data show CDR1 as MDHEN and CDR2 as SYDVKM. CDR3 length: 17 residues. Trimming left V 5 bases short and J 4 bases short, with 21 bases between. CDR3 amino acids: CASSPPSVRRGNQPQHF. In DNA, the CDR3 is TGTGCCAGCAGTCCCCCCTCGGTCAGGAGGGGGAATCAGCCCCAGCATTTT.

This chain joins TRBV12-3 or TRBV12-4 and TRBJ2-5; D possibly corresponds to TRBD2 (6 bases). Between the trimmed V and J ends, which lost 5 bases and 9 bases, there was a span of 31 bases. The CDR3 contains 18 residues. The CDR3 is CASSLGWGAGLTLGSQYF. The CDR3 bases are TGTGCCAGCAGTCTGGGATGGGGTGCGGGACTCACGTTGGGGTCCCAGTACTTC.

The chain links TRBV20-1 to TRBJ2-7, with TRBD1 matching over 9 bases. From germline, CDR1 is DFQATT and CDR2 SNEGSKA (reference sequence). The V gene end was trimmed by 5 bases and the J gene end by 3 bases; junction bases not matched to a gene: 5. The CDR3 consists of 13 residues. The CDR3 region is CSARRDRDYEQYF. CDR3 nucleotides: TGCAGTGCTCGCCGGGACAGGGACTACGAGCAGTACTTC.

This clonotype was observed many times. The chain joins TRBV24-1 to TRBJ2-7; 8 bases fit TRBD1. Germline V lookup: CDR1 KGHDR, CDR2 SFDVKD. This CDR3 is built from 15 residues. J lost 3 bases, V lost 3 bases, and 6 bases had no gene match. The CDR3 sequence is CATSDRGTGGYEQYF. Written as DNA, the CDR3 is TGTGCCACCAGTGATCGCGGGACAGGCGGCTACGAGCAGTACTTC.

This clonotype occurred many times. The chain carries TRBV29-1 and TRBJ1-1, with TRBD1 matching over 8 bases. This CDR3 is built from 13 residues. Germline CDR1 and CDR2: SQVTM and ANQGSEA. V shed 6 bases and J 10 bases; nucleotides not matched to a gene: 13. CDR3 nucleotide sequence: TGCAGCGTGGAGACAGGGGACACTAAGCTAGCTTTCTTT. Amino acid sequence: CSVETGDTKLAFF.

At least ten counts were recorded for this clonotype. The J gene is TRBJ1-1, the V gene TRBV6-1, with TRBD1 identical over 9 bases. This CDR3 has 16 amino acids. The junction had 6 bases not matched to a gene; V was cut back by 2 bases and J by 2 bases. Germline values: CDR1 MNHNS, CDR2 SASEGT. This CDR3 is CASSELRGQGNTEAFF. In DNA form, the CDR3 reads TGTGCCAGCAGTGAATTACGGGGACAGGGTAACACTGAAGCTTTCTTT.

This clonotype came up many times. V usage is TRBV15 and J usage is TRBJ1-1; D not certain. V was shortened by 1 base and J by 1 base, with 13 bases between the two germline ends. This CDR3 has 16 residues. In germline, CDR1 is LNHNV, CDR2 YYDKDF (reference sequence). CDR3 residues: CATSRAGDPRNTEAFF. DNA for the CDR3: TGTGCCACCAGCAGAGCCGGCGATCCCCGGAACACTGAAGCTTTCTTT.

This clonotype was seen a single time. This could be a read error, since a much larger clone is one nucleotide away. DNA for the CDR3: TGTGCCAGCAGTTACAAGGCGGACAGGGGAGACTATGGCTACACCTTC. Protein sequence: CASSYKADRGDYGYTF. This chain connects TRBV6-5 to TRBJ1-2, with TRBD1 matching 9 bases. This CDR3 is built from 16 residues. Per germline, CDR1 MNHEY and CDR2 SVGAGI. V gave up 2 bases and J gave up 3 bases; unmatched junction bases: 7.

This clonotype has at least ten counts. The chain joins TRBV6-1 to TRBJ2-4; D may be TRBD1 (6 bases). Between the trimmed V and J ends, which lost 7 bases and 0 bases, there was a span of 16 bases. The CDR3 is 16 residues long. Germline V gene data show CDR1 as MNHNS and CDR2 as SASEGT. CDR3 region: CASTRSPDRAKNIQYF. The CDR3 DNA sequence: TGTGCCAGCACCCGATCGCCGGACAGAGCCAAAAACATTCAGTACTTC.

This clonotype was seen at least ten times. The chain links TRBV30 to TRBJ1-1, with TRBD1 matching over 8 bases. Germline V gene sequence: CDR1 GTSNPN, CDR2 SVGIG (reference sequence). The V and J ends lost 4 bases and 5 bases, in that order; junction bases with no gene match: 3. This CDR3 region has 12 residues. CDR3 protein: CAWTTGGTEAFF. CDR3 nucleotide sequence: TGTGCCTGGACTACAGGGGGGACTGAAGCTTTCTTT. The variable domain in full, completed from reference TRBV30 and TRBJ1-1, reads SQTIHQWPATLVQPVGSPLSLECTVEGTSNPNLYWYRQAAGRGLQLLFYSVGIGQISSEVPQNLSASRPQDRQFILSSKKLLLSDSGFYLCAWTTGGTEAFFGQGTRLTVV.

This clonotype was observed at least ten times. The chain joins TRBV6-2 or TRBV6-3 to TRBJ2-7; a possible D gene is TRBD1 (6 bases). Looked up from germline, CDR1 is MNHEY and CDR2 is SVGEGT. CDR3 length: 15 residues. Deletions cut 5 bases from V and 7 bases from J, with 21 bases between. CDR3 sequence reads: CASSATGQTTGEQYF. The CDR3 DNA follows: TGTGCCAGCAGTGCTACCGGACAGACAACGGGGGAGCAGTACTTC.

This clonotype was recorded only once. One end of the junction does not line up with germline, which may come from a read error. V gene TRBV6-5 combines with J gene TRBJ2-7, with 7 bases identical to TRBD1. The germline V gene has CDR1 MNHEY and CDR2 SVGAGI. The CDR3 sequence is 16 residues long. CDR3 loop: CAGSYSRAGGRFEQYF. The DNA of the CDR3 is TGTGCCGGCAGTTACTCGAGGGCAGGGGGTCGATTCGAGCAGTACTTC.

V gene TRBV20-1 combines with J gene TRBJ2-1; possibly TRBD1 or TRBD2 for D (5 bases each). The CDR3 extends over 13 amino acids. Germline V CDR1 and CDR2: DFQATT, SNEGSKA (reference sequence). Trimming shortened V by 0 bases and J by 12 bases, and 15 bases separated the two germline ends. CDR3 in DNA: TGCAGTGCTAGAGAAGGGGACCCGAGGGGGCAGTTCTTC. The encoded protein is CSAREGDPRGQFF.

In this sample, this clonotype turned up many times. The chain links TRBV6-2 or TRBV6-3 to TRBJ2-7; maybe TRBD2 (5 bases). The CDR3 covers 17 residues. V lost 4 bases, J lost 0 bases, and 19 bases lay in between. The germline V gene has CDR1 MNHEY and CDR2 SVGEGT. Here the CDR3 reads CASSSLFRGSNSYEQYF. In nucleotides, the CDR3 is TGTGCCAGCAGTTCCCTTTTTCGGGGTTCGAACTCCTACGAGCAGTACTTC.

This clonotype was detected ten times or more. The rearrangement joins TRBV19 to TRBJ2-5, with D maybe TRBD2 (6 bases). V was shortened by 3 bases and J by 2 bases, with 7 bases between the two germline ends. Germline V CDR1 and CDR2: LNHDA, SQIVND (reference sequence). The CDR3 is 13 amino acids. This chain's CDR3 is CASSMGRQETQYF. In DNA form, the CDR3 reads TGTGCCAGTAGTATGGGGAGGCAAGAGACCCAGTACTTC.